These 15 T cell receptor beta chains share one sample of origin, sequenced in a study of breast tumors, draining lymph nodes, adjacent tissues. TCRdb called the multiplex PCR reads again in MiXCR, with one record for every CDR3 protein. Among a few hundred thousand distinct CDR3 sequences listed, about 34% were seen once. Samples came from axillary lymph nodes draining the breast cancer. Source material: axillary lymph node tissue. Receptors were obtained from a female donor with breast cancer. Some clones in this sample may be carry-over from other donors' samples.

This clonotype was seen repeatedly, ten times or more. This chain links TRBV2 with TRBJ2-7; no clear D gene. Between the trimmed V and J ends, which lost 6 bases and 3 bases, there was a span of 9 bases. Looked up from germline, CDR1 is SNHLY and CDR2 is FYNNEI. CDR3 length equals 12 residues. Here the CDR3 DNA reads TGTGCCAGCAGCGACGACAACTACGAGCAGTACTTC. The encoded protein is CASSDDNYEQYF.

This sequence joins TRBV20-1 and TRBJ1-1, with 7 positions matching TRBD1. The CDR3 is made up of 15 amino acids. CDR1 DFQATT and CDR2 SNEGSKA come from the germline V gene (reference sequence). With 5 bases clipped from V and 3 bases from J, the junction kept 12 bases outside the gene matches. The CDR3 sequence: CSALTARGMDTEAFF. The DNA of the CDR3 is TGCAGTGCTCTCACGGCCAGGGGGATGGACACTGAAGCTTTCTTT.

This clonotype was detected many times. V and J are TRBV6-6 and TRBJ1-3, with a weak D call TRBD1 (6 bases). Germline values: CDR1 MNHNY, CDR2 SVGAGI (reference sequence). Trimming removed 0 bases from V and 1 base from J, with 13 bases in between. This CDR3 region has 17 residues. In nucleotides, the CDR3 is TGTGCCAGCAGTTACTCGATAGTAGGGGGATCTGGAAACACCATATATTTT. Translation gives CASSYSIVGGSGNTIYF.

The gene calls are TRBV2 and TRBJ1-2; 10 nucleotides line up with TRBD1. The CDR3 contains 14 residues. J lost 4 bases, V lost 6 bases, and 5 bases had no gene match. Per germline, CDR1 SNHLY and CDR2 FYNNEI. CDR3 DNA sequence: TGTGCCAGCAGCCCTCGGACAGGGGGCTATGGCTACACCTTC. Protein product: CASSPRTGGYGYTF.

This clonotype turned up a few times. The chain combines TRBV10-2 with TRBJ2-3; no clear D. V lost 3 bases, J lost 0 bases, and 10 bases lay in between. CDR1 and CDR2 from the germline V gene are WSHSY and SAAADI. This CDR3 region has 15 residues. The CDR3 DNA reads TGCGCCAGCAGTGATAGGTCGACTAGCACAGATACGCAGTATTTT. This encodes CASSDRSTSTDTQYF.

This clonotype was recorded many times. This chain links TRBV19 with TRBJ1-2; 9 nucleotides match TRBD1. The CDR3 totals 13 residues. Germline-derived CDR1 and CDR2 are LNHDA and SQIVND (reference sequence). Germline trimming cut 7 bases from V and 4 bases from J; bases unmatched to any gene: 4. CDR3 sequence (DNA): TGTGCCAGTACCACAGGGGGCTTCTATGGCTACACCTTC. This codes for CASTTGGFYGYTF.

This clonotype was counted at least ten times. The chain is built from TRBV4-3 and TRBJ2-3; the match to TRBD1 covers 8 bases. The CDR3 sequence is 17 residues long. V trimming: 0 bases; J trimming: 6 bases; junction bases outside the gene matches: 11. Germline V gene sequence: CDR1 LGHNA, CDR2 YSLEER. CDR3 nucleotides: TGCGCCAGCAGCCAAGATCGCCTCGGACAGGGTGTGGATACGCAGTATTTT. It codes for CASSQDRLGQGVDTQYF.

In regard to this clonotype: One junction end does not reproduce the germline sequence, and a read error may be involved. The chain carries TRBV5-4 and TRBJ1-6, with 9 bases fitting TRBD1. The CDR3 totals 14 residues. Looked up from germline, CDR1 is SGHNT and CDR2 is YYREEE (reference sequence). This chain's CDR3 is CASGPGQGYSPLHF. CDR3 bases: TGTGCCAGCGGCCCGGGACAGGGCTATTCCCCCCTCCACTTT.

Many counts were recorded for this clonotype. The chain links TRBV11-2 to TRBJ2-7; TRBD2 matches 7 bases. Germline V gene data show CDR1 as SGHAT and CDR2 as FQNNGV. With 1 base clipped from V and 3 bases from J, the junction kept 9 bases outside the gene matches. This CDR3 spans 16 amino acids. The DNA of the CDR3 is TGTGCCAGCAGCTTAGCGGGACTAAGGAGTCTCTACGAGCAGTACTTC. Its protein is CASSLAGLRSLYEQYF.

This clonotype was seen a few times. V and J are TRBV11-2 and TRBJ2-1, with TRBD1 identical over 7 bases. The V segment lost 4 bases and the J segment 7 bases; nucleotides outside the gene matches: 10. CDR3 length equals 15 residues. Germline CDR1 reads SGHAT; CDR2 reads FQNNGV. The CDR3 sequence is CASSSLGQGVNEQFF. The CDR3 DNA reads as TGTGCCAGCAGCTCGCTGGGGCAGGGGGTTAATGAGCAGTTCTTC.

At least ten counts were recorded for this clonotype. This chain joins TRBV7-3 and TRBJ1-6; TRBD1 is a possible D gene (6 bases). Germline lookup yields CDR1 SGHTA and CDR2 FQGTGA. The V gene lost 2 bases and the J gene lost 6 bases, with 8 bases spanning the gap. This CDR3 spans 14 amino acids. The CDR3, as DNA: TGTGCCAGCAGCTTATACAGGGCTAATTCACCCCTCCACTTT. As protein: CASSLYRANSPLHF.

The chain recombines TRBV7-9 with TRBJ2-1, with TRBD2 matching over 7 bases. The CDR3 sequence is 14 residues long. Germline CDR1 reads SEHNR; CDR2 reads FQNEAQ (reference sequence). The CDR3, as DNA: TGTGCTTCTTCGGCGGGGGACTTTACCAATGAGCAGTTCTTC. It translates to CASSAGDFTNEQFF.

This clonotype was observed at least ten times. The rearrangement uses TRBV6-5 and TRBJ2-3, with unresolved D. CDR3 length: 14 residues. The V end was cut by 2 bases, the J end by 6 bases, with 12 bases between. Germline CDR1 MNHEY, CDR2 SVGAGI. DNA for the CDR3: TGTGCCAGCAGTTACCGCCCTGGTGGGGATACGCAGTATTTT. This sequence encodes CASSYRPGGDTQYF.

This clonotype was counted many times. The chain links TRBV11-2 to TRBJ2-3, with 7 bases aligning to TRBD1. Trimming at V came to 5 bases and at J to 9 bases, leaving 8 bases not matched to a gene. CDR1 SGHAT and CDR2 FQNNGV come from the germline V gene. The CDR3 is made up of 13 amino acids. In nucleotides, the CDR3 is TGTGCCAGCAGCCAGAGTGCGACAGGGACGCAGTATTTT. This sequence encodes CASSQSATGTQYF.

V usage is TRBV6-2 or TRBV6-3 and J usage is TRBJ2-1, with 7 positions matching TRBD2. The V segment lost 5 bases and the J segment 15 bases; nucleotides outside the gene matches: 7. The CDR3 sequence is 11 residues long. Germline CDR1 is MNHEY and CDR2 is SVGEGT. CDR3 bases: TGTGCCAGCAGTCCCCCGGGACTACTGTTCTTC. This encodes CASSPPGLLFF.